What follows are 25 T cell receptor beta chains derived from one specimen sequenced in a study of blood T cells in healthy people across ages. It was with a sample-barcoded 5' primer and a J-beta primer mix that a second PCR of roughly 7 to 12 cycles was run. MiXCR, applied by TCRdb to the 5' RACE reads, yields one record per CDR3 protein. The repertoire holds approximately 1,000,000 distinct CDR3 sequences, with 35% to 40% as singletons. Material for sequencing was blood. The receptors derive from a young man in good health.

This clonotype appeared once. CDR3 nucleotide sequence: TGCGCCAGCAGCCAAGCAGTTTGCGATGAGCAGTTCTTC. Its translation: CASSQAVCDEQFF. The chain carries TRBV4-3 and TRBJ2-1; D unresolved. Per germline, CDR1 LGHNA and CDR2 YSLEER. The CDR3 extends over 13 amino acids. V lost 1 base to trimming and J lost 8 bases, with 9 bases between them.

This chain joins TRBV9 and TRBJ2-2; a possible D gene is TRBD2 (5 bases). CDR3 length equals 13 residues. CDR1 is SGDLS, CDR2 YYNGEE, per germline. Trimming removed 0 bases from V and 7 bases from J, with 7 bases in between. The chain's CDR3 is CASSVDGIGELFF. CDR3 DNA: TGTGCCAGCAGCGTAGACGGGATCGGGGAGCTGTTTTTT.

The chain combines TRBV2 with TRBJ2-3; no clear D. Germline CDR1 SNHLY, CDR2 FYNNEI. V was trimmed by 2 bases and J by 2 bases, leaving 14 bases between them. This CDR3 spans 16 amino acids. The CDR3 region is CASSEWFRPPTDTQYF. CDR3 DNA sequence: TGTGCCAGCAGTGAATGGTTTAGGCCTCCCACAGATACGCAGTATTTT.

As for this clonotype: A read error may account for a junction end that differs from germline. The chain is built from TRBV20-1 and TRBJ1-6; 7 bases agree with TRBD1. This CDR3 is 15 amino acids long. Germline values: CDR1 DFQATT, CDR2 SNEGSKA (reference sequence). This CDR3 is CSAEIAGTANSPPHF. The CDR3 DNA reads TGCAGTGCTGAGATAGCGGGGACAGCAAATTCACCCCCCCACTTT.

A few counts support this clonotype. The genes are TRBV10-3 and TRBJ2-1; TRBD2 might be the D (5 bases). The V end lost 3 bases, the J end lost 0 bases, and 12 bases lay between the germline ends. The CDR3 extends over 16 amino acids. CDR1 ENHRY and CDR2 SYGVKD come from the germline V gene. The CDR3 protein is CAISERRANSYNEQFF. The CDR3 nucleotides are TGTGCCATCAGTGAAAGGCGGGCGAACTCCTACAATGAGCAGTTCTTC.

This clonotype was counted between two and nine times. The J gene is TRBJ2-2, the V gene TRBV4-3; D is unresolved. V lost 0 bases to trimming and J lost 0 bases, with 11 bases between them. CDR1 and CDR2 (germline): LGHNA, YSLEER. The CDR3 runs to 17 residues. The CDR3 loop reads CASSQDLKIANTGELFF. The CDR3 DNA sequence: TGCGCCAGCAGCCAAGATCTGAAAATCGCGAACACCGGGGAGCTGTTTTTT.

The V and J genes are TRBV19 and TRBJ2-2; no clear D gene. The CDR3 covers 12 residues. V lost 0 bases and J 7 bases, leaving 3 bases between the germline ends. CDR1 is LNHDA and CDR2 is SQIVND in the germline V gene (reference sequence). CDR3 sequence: CASSIEHGELFF. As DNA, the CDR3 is TGTGCCAGTAGTATAGAGCACGGGGAGCTGTTTTTT.

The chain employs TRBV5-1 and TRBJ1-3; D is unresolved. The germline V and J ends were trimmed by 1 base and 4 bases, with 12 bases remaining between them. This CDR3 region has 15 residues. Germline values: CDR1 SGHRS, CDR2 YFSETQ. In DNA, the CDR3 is TGCGCCAGCAGCTTGCTGGGTTCGGCGGGAAACACCATATATTTT. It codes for CASSLLGSAGNTIYF. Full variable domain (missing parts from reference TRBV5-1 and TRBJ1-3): KAGVTQTPRYLIKTRGQQVTLSCSPISGHRSVSWYQQTPGQGLQFLFEYFSETQRNKGNFPGRFSGRQFSNSRSEMNVSTLELGDSALYLCASSLLGSAGNTIYFGEGSWLTVV.

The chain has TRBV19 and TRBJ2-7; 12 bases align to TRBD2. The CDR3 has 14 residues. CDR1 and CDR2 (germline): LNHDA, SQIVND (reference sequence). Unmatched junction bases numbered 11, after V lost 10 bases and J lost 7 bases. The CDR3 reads CATIRTSGDNEQYF. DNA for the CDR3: TGTGCCACTATCAGGACTAGCGGGGACAATGAGCAGTACTTC.

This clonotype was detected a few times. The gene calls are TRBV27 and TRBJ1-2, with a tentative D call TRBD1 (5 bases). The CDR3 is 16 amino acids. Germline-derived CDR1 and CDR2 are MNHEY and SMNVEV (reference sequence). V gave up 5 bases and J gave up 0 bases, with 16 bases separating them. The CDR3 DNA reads TGTGCCAGCAGTCAGGGAAATAGAGTTTCTAACTATGGCTACACCTTC. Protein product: CASSQGNRVSNYGYTF.

CDR3 protein: CASSFAGGSIDTQYF. For the CDR3, the DNA is TGTGCCAGCAGTTTCGCGGGGGGGTCGATAGATACGCAGTATTTT. The chain carries TRBV12-3 or TRBV12-4 and TRBJ2-3, with 9 bases lining up with TRBD2. The CDR3 length is 15 residues. The V and J ends lost 3 bases and 5 bases, in that order; junction bases with no gene match: 6.

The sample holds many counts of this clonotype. This CDR3 is CASSQVDRAYGYTF. CDR3 DNA: TGCGCCAGCAGCCAAGTTGACAGGGCCTATGGCTACACCTTC. The V call is TRBV4-1, the J call TRBJ1-2; 7 bases are a match to TRBD1. Trimming cost V 1 base and J 4 bases; bases outside gene matches: 3. The CDR3 consists of 14 residues. The germline V gene encodes CDR1 MGHRA and CDR2 YSYEKL.

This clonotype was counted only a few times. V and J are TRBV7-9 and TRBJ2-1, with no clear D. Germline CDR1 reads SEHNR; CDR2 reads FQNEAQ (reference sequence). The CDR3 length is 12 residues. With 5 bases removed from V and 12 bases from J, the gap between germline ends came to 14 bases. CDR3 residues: CASSHDSTGQFF. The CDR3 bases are TGTGCCAGCAGCCACGACTCTACCGGGCAGTTCTTC.

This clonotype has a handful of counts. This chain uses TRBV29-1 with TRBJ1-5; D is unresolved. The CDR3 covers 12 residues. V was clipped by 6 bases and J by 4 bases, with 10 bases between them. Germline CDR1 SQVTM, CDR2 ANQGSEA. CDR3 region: CSVQRENQPQHF. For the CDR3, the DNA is TGCAGCGTCCAGAGGGAAAATCAGCCCCAGCATTTT.

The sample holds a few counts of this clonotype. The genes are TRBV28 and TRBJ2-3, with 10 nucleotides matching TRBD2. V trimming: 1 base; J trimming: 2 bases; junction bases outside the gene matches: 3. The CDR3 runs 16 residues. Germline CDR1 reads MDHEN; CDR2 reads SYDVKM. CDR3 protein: CASSLYGLAATDTQYF. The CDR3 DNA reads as TGTGCCAGCAGTTTATACGGACTAGCGGCCACAGATACGCAGTATTTT.

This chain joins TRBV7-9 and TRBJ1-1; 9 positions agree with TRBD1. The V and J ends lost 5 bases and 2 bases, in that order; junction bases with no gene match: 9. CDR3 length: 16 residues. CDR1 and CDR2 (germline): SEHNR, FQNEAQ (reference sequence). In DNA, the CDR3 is TGTGCCAGCAGCCCCTACCCGGGACAGGGAAACACTGAAGCTTTCTTT. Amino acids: CASSPYPGQGNTEAFF.

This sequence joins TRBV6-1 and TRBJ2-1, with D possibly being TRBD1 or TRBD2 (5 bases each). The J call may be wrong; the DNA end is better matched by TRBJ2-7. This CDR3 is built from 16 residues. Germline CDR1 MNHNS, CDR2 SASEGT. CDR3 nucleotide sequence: TGTGCCAGCAGTGATGGGGTGGGGGAAGGTTACAATGAGCAGTACTTC. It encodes CASSDGVGEGYNEQYF.

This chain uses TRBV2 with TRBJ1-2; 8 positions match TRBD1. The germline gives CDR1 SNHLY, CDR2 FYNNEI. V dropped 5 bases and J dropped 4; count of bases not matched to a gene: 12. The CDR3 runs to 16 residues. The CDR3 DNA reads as TGTGCCAGCAGTCCCCGACAGGGGACATCGGTCTATGGCTACACCTTC. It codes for CASSPRQGTSVYGYTF. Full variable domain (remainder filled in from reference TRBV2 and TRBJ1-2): EPEVTQTPSHQVTQMGQEVILRCVPISNHLYFYWYRQILGQKVEFLVSFYNNEISEKSEIFDDQFSVERPDGSNFTLKIRSTKLEDSAMYFCASSPRQGTSVYGYTFGSGTRLTVV.

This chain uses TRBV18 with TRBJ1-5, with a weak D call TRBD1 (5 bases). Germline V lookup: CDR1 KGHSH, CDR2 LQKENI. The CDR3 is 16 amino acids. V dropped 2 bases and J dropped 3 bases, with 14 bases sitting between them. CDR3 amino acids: CASSPVAGTYNQPQHF. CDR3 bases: TGTGCCAGCTCACCAGTGGCGGGGACCTACAATCAGCCCCAGCATTTT.

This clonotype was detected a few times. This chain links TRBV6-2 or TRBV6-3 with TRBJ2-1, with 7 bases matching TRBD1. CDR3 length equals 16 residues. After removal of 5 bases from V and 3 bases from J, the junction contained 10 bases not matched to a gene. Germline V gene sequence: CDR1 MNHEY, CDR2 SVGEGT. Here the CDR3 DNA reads TGTGCCAGCAGTACCCGTAGACAGGGAGTCTACAATGAGCAGTTCTTC. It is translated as CASSTRRQGVYNEQFF.

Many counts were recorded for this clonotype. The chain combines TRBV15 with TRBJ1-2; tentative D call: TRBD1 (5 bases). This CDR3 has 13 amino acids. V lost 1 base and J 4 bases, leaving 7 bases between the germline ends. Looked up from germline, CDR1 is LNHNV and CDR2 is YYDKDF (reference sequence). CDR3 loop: CATSRADSYGYTF. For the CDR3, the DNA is TGTGCCACCAGCAGAGCAGACAGCTATGGCTACACCTTC.

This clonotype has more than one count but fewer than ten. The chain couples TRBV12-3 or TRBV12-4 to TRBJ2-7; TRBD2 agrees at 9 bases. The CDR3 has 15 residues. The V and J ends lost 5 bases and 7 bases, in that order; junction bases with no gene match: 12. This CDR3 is CASSVSGGQNNEQYF. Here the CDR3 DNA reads TGTGCCAGCAGTGTGAGCGGGGGGCAGAACAATGAGCAGTACTTC.

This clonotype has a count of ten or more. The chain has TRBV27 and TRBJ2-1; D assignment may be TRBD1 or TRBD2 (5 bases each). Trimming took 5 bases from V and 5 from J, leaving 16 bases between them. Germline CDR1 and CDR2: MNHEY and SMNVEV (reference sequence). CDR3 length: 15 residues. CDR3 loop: CASSLGPEGDNEQFF. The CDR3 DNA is TGTGCCAGCAGTCTGGGACCTGAAGGCGACAATGAGCAGTTCTTC.

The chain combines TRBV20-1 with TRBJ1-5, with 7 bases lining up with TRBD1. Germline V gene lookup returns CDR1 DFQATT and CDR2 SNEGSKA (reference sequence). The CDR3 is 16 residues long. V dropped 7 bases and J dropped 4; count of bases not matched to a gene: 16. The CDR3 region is CSVQSPETGKNQPQHF. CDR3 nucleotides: TGCAGTGTTCAAAGTCCCGAGACAGGGAAAAATCAGCCCCAGCATTTT.

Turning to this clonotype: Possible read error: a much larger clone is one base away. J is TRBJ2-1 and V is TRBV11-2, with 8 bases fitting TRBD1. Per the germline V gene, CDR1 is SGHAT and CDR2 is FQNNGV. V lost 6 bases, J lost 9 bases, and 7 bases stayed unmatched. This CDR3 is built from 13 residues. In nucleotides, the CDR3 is TGTGCCAGCAGGTATACAGGGGGTAGTGAGCAGTTCTTC. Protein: CASRYTGGSEQFF.